Following are 25 T cell receptor beta chains from one sample sequenced in a study of OX40 agonist ivuxolimab in advanced cancers. Method: immunoSEQ multiplex PCR; TCRdb's copy keeps in-frame clones and lacks some. The profile shows 45,000 to 65,000 clones, 75% to 90% of them singletons. Material: CD4+ or CD8+ T cells sorted from blood, obtained in a trial of the OX40 agonist ivuxolimab. The receptors stem from an adult with an advanced solid tumor such as melanoma, head and neck, liver or kidney cancer.

The V call is TRBV6-5, the J call TRBJ2-3; perhaps D is TRBD1 or TRBD2 (6 bases each). This CDR3 is 14 amino acids long. In germline, CDR1 is MNHEY, CDR2 SVGAGI. Trimming removed 5 bases at V and 6 bases at J, with 15 bases between. The CDR3 sequence is CASSHRVGGDTQYF. The CDR3 DNA reads TGTGCCAGCAGTCATCGAGTAGGGGGGGATACGCAGTATTTT.

This clone was counted only a few times. This chain connects TRBV7-9 to TRBJ1-2; D gene uncertain. The CDR3 has 15 amino acids. Germline values: CDR1 SEHNR, CDR2 FQNEAQ (reference sequence). Trimming took off 3 bases at V and 3 bases at J, with 14 bases between the two ends. CDR3: CASSFGGPGDYGYTF. The CDR3 bases are TGTGCCAGCAGCTTCGGCGGACCCGGCGACTATGGCTACACCTTC.

With regard to this clone: The germline gene is not matched at one end of the junction; a read error may be the cause. This chain joins TRBV18 and TRBJ1-1; no firm D call. Germline V gene data show CDR1 as KGHSH and CDR2 as LQKENI. CDR3 length equals 12 residues. The CDR3 sequence: CASSPENSEAFF. The CDR3 region has the DNA TGTGCCAGCTCACCAGAGAACTCTGAAGCTTTCTTT.

The CDR3 is CATGQGRNTEAFF. The DNA for the CDR3 is TGTGCCACCGGTCAGGGCAGGAACACTGAAGCTTTCTTT. This chain joins TRBV15 and TRBJ1-1; a weak D match, TRBD1 (5 bases). Trimming took 8 bases from V and 1 from J, leaving 11 bases between them. Germline V CDR1 and CDR2: LNHNV, YYDKDF (reference sequence). This CDR3 is built from 13 residues. Full variable domain (missing parts from reference TRBV15 and TRBJ1-1): DAMVIQNPRYQVTQFGKPVTLSCSQTLNHNVMYWYQQKSSQAPKLLFHYYDKDFNNEADTPDNFQSRRPNTSFCFLDIRSPGLGDTAMYLCATGQGRNTEAFFGQGTRLTVV.

The gene calls are TRBV20-1 and TRBJ2-3, with D unresolved. Germline CDR1 is DFQATT and CDR2 is SNEGSKA (reference sequence). V was trimmed by 0 bases and J by 6 bases, leaving 4 bases between them. The CDR3 is made up of 11 amino acids. For the CDR3, the DNA is TGCAGTGCTAGAGATGGGGATACGCAGTATTTT. This gives the protein CSARDGDTQYF.

The chain's CDR3 is CSVEDRRGYGYTF. The CDR3 DNA is TGCAGCGTTGAAGATCGGAGGGGCTATGGCTACACCTTC. The chain uses TRBV29-1 and TRBJ1-2; D may be TRBD1 (5 bases). Germline values: CDR1 SQVTM, CDR2 ANQGSEA. There are 13 residues in the CDR3. Trimming shortened V by 0 bases and J by 4 bases, and 9 bases separated the two germline ends.

This chain joins TRBV5-1 and TRBJ2-1, with 10 bases that match TRBD1. The CDR3 loop spans 15 amino acids. V lost 5 bases and J lost 7; bases outside the gene matches: 9. Germline CDR1 reads SGHRS; CDR2 reads YFSETQ. This CDR3 is CASSWGQGLNNEQFF. The CDR3 DNA is TGCGCCAGCAGTTGGGGACAGGGGTTGAATAATGAGCAGTTCTTC.

The rearrangement links TRBV4-1 to TRBJ1-1; a weak D match, TRBD1 (5 bases). CDR3 size: 14 residues. Germline V gene sequence: CDR1 MGHRA, CDR2 YSYEKL. The V end lost 0 bases, the J end lost 3 bases, and 8 bases lay between the germline ends. The chain's CDR3 is CASSQDLGDTEAFF. The CDR3 DNA reads TGCGCCAGCAGCCAAGACTTGGGGGACACTGAAGCTTTCTTT.

This clone was counted once. This chain uses TRBV6-5 with TRBJ1-1; D is undetermined. CDR3 length: 16 residues. Trimming shortened V by 4 bases and J by 2 bases, and 17 bases separated the two germline ends. Germline-derived CDR1 and CDR2 are MNHEY and SVGAGI. The CDR3 reads CASSSKSRGPNTEAFF. Written as DNA, the CDR3 is TGTGCCAGCAGTTCCAAGTCTAGAGGGCCTAACACTGAAGCTTTCTTT.

This sequence joins TRBV6-5 and TRBJ2-3; 8 bases match TRBD1. The CDR3 contains 13 residues. V gave up 5 bases and J gave up 6 bases; unmatched junction bases: 4. Per the germline V gene, CDR1 is MNHEY and CDR2 is SVGAGI. The CDR3: CASSTDRGDTQYF. The CDR3 DNA sequence: TGTGCCAGCAGTACCGACAGGGGCGATACGCAGTATTTT.

This chain links TRBV6-5 with TRBJ1-1; a possible D gene is TRBD1 (5 bases). The CDR3 loop spans 13 amino acids. V was clipped by 3 bases and J by 8 bases, with 13 bases between them. Germline assignment: CDR1 MNHEY and CDR2 SVGAGI. The CDR3 region is CASSYGGTNEAFF. DNA of the CDR3: TGTGCCAGCAGTTATGGGGGAACAAACGAAGCTTTCTTT.

This chain connects TRBV13 to TRBJ2-5; 7 bases fit TRBD1. The germline CDR1 and CDR2 sequences are PRHDT and FYEKMQ (reference sequence). The V and J ends lost 8 bases and 5 bases, in that order; junction bases with no gene match: 5. This CDR3 is 12 amino acids long. CDR3 in DNA: TGTGCCAGCGAGGGGGCAGGGGAGACCCAGTACTTC. Amino acids: CASEGAGETQYF. Together with reference TRBV13 and TRBJ2-5, the CDR3 gives the full variable domain: AAGVIQSPRHLIKEKRETATLKCYPIPRHDTVYWYQQGPGQDPQFLISFYEKMQSDKGSIPDRFSAQQFSDYHSELNMSSLELGDSALYFCASEGAGETQYFGPGTRLLVL.

V gene TRBV7-7 combines with J gene TRBJ2-7, with a tentative D call TRBD2 (6 bases). The CDR3 runs to 14 residues. From germline, CDR1 is SSHAT and CDR2 FNYEAQ (reference sequence). V lost 5 bases and J 0 bases, leaving 11 bases between the germline ends. The CDR3 nucleotides are TGTGCCAGCAGCGTTAGCGGAGGCTCCTACGAGCAGTACTTC. Its translation is CASSVSGGSYEQYF.

The chain uses TRBV6-4 and TRBJ2-3; D unresolved. Germline-derived CDR1 and CDR2 are MRHNA and SNTAGT. The CDR3 totals 15 residues. V lost 0 bases, J lost 3 bases, and 10 bases lay in between. CDR3 bases: TGTGCCAGCAGTGACTCGAATCAGCCGACAGATACGCAGTATTTT. Protein product: CASSDSNQPTDTQYF.

J is TRBJ2-1 and V is TRBV6-1, with 9 bases matching TRBD2. The CDR3 extends over 15 amino acids. Trimming at V came to 7 bases and at J to 9 bases, leaving 13 bases not matched to a gene. The V gene's germline CDR1 is MNHNS and CDR2 SASEGT. The chain's CDR3 is CASKFSAGGGGEQFF. DNA for the CDR3: TGTGCCAGCAAGTTTTCAGCGGGGGGCGGAGGTGAGCAGTTCTTC.

The rearrangement joins TRBV13 to TRBJ1-1, with D perhaps matching TRBD1 (6 bases). The CDR3 spans 15 residues. Trimming pared 4 bases from V and 0 bases from J, leaving 12 bases between. From germline, CDR1 is PRHDT and CDR2 FYEKMQ (reference sequence). The CDR3 DNA reads as TGTGCCAGCAGCTCACGCGGGACATTGAACACTGAAGCTTTCTTT. It yields the protein CASSSRGTLNTEAFF.

The CDR3 loop reads CASRPDTNTEAFF. The CDR3 DNA sequence: TGTGCCAGCAGACCGGACACGAACACTGAAGCTTTCTTT. The rearrangement uses TRBV5-4 and TRBJ1-1; D may be TRBD1 (5 bases). This CDR3 contains 13 residues. Germline V gene lookup returns CDR1 SGHNT and CDR2 YYREEE (reference sequence). The V gene lost 5 bases and the J gene lost 1 base, with 9 bases spanning the gap.

The chain joins TRBV5-1 to TRBJ2-3, with 14 positions matching TRBD2. The CDR3 is 17 amino acids. Germline CDR1 and CDR2: SGHRS and YFSETQ. The ends lost 7 bases at V and 11 bases at J; junction bases unmatched: 18. The DNA of the CDR3 is TGCGCCAGCGGAGACGGGACTAGCGGGGGCGAGATGAAGTTGCAGTATTTT. This gives the protein CASGDGTSGGEMKLQYF.

This clone was observed a single time. V and J are TRBV9 and TRBJ2-3, with D unresolved. Trimming removed 4 bases at V and 6 bases at J, with 15 bases between. The CDR3 loop spans 14 amino acids. Germline V CDR1 and CDR2: SGDLS, YYNGEE. Here the CDR3 DNA reads TGTGCCAGCAGCCTGCTAAGCTGGGCTGATACGCAGTATTTT. It is translated as CASSLLSWADTQYF.

The rearrangement joins TRBV5-4 to TRBJ2-7; 7 bases map to TRBD1. This CDR3 contains 16 residues. CDR1 and CDR2 (germline): SGHNT, YYREEE (reference sequence). With 4 bases clipped from V and 3 bases from J, the junction kept 13 bases outside the gene matches. The CDR3 region is CASSQISDRLGYEQYF. The CDR3 region has the DNA TGTGCCAGCAGCCAAATATCGGACAGGCTGGGCTACGAGCAGTACTTC.

The chain uses TRBV13 and TRBJ1-2, with unresolved D. CDR1 and CDR2 from the germline V gene are PRHDT and FYEKMQ (reference sequence). This CDR3 region has 14 residues. Between the trimmed V and J ends, which lost 0 bases and 5 bases, there was a span of 10 bases. CDR3 region: CASSLGLSYYGYTF. CDR3 nucleotide sequence: TGTGCCAGCAGCTTAGGCCTTTCGTATTATGGCTACACCTTC.

This clone is a singleton in its sample. The chain uses TRBV7-9 and TRBJ2-7, with TRBD1 identical over 7 bases. V trimming: 2 bases; J trimming: 6 bases; junction bases outside the gene matches: 4. The CDR3 runs to 13 residues. Germline loops: CDR1 SEHNR, CDR2 FQNEAQ (reference sequence). CDR3 coding DNA: TGTGCCAGCAGCTTAACGGGACAGCCCGAGCAGTACTTC. This codes for CASSLTGQPEQYF.

The genes are TRBV10-3 and TRBJ1-6; tentative D call: TRBD1 (5 bases). The V gene lost 2 bases and the J gene lost 8 bases, with 10 bases spanning the gap. The germline V gene has CDR1 ENHRY and CDR2 SYGVKD. This CDR3 region has 14 residues. CDR3 residues: CAISEGRDDSPLHF. CDR3 nucleotides: TGTGCCATCAGTGAGGGCAGGGATGATTCACCCCTCCACTTT.

This chain links TRBV11-2 with TRBJ2-3; 9 positions match TRBD2. The CDR3 totals 18 residues. Germline-derived CDR1 and CDR2 are SGHAT and FQNNGV. Trimming at V came to 1 base and at J to 5 bases, leaving 13 bases not matched to a gene. This CDR3 reads CASSLGLMAGGPEDTQYF. For the CDR3, the DNA is TGTGCCAGCAGCTTAGGACTTATGGCGGGGGGGCCGGAAGATACGCAGTATTTT.

V usage is TRBV13 and J usage is TRBJ2-3, with TRBD1 as a possible D gene (6 bases). The CDR3 loop spans 14 amino acids. The germline V gene encodes CDR1 PRHDT and CDR2 FYEKMQ (reference sequence). V was trimmed by 4 bases and J by 2 bases, leaving 10 bases between them. The CDR3 is CASSSTGFTDTQYF. CDR3 DNA sequence: TGTGCCAGCAGCTCTACAGGGTTCACAGATACGCAGTATTTT.